This T cell receptor (beta chain) was recovered during a study of T cells expressing NK-cell markers. Study background: Repertoires of TCR beta were obtained from T cells sorted as CD3+CD56+NKG2C+, CD3+CD56+NKG2C- and CD3+CD56-NKG2C+.

From its re-call of the 5' RACE reads, TCRdb lists each CDR3 protein once, without DNA. Recorded for this sample: fewer than 400,000 distinct CDR3 sequences. This CDR3 contains 15 residues. Per germline, CDR1 LGHDT and CDR2 YNNKEL (reference sequence). The source of this sequence is a man aged 18 to 69 in good health. The V gene is TRBV3-1, the J gene TRBJ2-5; TCRdb lists TRBD1, though no DNA is available to test this call. The sequenced material came from blood T cells: a sorted CD56 or NKG2C T cell subset, CD4+ or CD8+ T cells, or bulk PBMC T cells (not recorded which). CDR3 sequence: CASSLLDSKVETQYF.